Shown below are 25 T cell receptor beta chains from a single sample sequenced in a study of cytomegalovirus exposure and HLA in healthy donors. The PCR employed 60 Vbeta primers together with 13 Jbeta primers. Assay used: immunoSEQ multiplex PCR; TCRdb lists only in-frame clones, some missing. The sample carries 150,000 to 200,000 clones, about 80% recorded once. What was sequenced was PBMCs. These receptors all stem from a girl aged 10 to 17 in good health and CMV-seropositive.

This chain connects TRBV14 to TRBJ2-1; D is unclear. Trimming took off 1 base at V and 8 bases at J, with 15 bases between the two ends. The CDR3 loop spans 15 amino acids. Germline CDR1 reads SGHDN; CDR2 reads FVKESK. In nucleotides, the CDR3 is TGTGCCAGCAGCCAAGTCGCAGGCCTACGAGATGAGCAGTTCTTC. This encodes CASSQVAGLRDEQFF.

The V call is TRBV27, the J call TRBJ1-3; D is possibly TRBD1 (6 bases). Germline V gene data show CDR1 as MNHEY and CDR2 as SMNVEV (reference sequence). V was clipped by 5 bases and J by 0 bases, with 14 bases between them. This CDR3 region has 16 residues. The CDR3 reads CASSPYRESSGNTIYF. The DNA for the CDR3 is TGTGCCAGCAGTCCCTACAGGGAAAGCTCTGGAAACACCATATATTTT.

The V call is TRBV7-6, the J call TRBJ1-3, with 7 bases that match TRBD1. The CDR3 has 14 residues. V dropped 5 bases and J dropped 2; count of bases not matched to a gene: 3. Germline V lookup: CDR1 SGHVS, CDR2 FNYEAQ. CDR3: CASSLGTAGNTIYF. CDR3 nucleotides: TGTGCCAGCAGCCTCGGGACAGCTGGAAACACCATATATTTT.

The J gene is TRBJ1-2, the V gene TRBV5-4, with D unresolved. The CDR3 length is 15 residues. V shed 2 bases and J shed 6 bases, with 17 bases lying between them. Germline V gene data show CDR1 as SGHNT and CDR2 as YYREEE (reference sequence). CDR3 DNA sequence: TGTGCCAGCAGCTTCATCACCCCGGGTGGCGATGGCTACACCTTC. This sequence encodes CASSFITPGGDGYTF.

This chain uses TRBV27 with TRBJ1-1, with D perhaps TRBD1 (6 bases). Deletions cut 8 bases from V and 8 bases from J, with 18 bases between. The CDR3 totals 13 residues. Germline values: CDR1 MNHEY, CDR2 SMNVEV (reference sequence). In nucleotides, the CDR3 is TGTGCCAGCGCAGGACTCACAGGGTTAGAAGCTTTCTTT. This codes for CASAGLTGLEAFF.

The CDR3 DNA is TGTGCCAGCAGCTTAGCCGAGGCAGGGGCGTACTATGGCTACACCTTC. This sequence encodes CASSLAEAGAYYGYTF. This sequence joins TRBV11-2 and TRBJ1-2, with D possibly being TRBD1 (6 bases). The CDR3 is made up of 16 amino acids. Germline CDR1 is SGHAT and CDR2 is FQNNGV. V dropped 1 base and J dropped 3 bases, with 15 bases sitting between them.

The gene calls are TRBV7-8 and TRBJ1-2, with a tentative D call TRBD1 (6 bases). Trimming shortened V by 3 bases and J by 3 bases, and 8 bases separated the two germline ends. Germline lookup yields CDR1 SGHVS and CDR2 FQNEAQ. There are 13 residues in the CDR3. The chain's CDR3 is CASSLTGDYGYTF. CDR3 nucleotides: TGTGCCAGCAGCTTGACAGGCGACTATGGCTACACCTTC.

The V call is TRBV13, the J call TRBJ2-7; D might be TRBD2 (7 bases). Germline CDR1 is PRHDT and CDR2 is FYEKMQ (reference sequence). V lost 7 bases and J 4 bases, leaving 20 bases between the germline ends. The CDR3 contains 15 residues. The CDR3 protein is CASTPSGEGEYEQYF. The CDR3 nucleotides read TGTGCCAGCACCCCCTCAGGGGAGGGTGAGTACGAGCAGTACTTC.

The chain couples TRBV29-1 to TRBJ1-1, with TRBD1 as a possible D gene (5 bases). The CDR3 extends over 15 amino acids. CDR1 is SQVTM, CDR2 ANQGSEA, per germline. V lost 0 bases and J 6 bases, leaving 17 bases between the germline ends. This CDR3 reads CSVEEGLGWGAEAFF. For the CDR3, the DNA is TGCAGCGTTGAAGAAGGGCTGGGATGGGGCGCTGAAGCTTTCTTT.

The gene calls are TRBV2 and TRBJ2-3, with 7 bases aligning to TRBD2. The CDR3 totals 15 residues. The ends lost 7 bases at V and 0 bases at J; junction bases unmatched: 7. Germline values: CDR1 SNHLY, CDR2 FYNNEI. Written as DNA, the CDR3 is TGTGCCAGCATAAGGCAGGGAGGGAGCACAGATACGCAGTATTTT. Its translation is CASIRQGGSTDTQYF.

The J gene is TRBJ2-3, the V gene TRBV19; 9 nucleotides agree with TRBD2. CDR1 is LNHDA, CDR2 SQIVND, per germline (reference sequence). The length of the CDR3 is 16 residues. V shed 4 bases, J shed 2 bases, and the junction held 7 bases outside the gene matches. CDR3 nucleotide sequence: TGTGCCAGTAGTAAAGTAGCGGGGGATATCACAGATACGCAGTATTTT. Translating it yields CASSKVAGDITDTQYF.

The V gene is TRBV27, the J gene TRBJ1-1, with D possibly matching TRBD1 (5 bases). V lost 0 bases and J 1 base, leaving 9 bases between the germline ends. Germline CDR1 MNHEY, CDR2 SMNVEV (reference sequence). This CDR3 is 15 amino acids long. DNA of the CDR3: TGTGCCAGCAGTTTATCGTGGGGGGGGAACACTGAAGCTTTCTTT. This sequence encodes CASSLSWGGNTEAFF.

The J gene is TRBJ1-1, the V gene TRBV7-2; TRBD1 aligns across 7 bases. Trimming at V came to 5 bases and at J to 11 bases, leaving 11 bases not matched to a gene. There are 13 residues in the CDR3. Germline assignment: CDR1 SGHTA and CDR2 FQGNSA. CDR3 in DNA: TGTGCCAGCAGCCCTAACAGGGGTTCGCGGGCTTTCTTT. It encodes CASSPNRGSRAFF. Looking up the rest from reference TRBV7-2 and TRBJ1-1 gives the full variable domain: GAGVSQSPSNKVTEKGKDVELRCDPISGHTALYWYRQSLGQGLEFLIYFQGNSAPDKSGLPSDRFSAERTGGSVSTLTIQRTQQEDSAVYLCASSPNRGSRAFFGQGTRLTVV.

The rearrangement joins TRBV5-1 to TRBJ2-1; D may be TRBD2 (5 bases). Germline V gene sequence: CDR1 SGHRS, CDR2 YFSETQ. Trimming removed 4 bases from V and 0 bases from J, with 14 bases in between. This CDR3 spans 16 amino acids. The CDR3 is CASSPGPGSSYNEQFF. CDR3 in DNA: TGCGCCAGCAGCCCAGGTCCTGGGAGCTCCTACAATGAGCAGTTCTTC.

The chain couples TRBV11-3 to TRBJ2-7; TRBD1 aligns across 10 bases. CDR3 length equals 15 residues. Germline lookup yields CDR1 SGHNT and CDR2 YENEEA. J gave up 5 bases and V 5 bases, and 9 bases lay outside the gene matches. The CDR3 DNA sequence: TGTGCCAGCAGCGGGCAAGGGACAGGGGTCGACGAGCAGTACTTC. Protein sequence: CASSGQGTGVDEQYF.

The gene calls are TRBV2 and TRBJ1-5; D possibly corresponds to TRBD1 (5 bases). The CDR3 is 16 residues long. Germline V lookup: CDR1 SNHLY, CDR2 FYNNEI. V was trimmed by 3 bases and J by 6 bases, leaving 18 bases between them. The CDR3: CASSEGRPAAGQPQHF. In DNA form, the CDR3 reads TGTGCCAGCAGTGAGGGGCGGCCAGCTGCAGGTCAGCCCCAGCATTTT.

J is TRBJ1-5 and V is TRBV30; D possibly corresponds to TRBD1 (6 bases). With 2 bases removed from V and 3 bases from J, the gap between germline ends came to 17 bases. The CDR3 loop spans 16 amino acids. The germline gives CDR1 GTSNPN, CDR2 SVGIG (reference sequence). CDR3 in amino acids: CAWSYPRTALNQPQHF. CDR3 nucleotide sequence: TGTGCCTGGAGTTACCCCCGGACAGCCCTCAATCAGCCCCAGCATTTT.

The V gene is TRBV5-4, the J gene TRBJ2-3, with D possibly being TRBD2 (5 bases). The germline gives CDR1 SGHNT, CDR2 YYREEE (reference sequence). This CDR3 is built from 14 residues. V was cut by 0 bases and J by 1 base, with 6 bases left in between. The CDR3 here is CASSLAGGTDTQYF. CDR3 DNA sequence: TGTGCCAGCAGCTTGGCCGGGGGCACAGATACGCAGTATTTT.

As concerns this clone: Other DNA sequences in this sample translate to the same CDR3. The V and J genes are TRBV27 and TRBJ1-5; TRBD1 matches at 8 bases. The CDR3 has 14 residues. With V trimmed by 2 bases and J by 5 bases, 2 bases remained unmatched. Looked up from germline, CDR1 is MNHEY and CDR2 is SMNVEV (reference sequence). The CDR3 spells CASSLRDRYQPQHF. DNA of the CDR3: TGTGCCAGCAGTTTAAGGGACAGGTATCAGCCCCAGCATTTT.

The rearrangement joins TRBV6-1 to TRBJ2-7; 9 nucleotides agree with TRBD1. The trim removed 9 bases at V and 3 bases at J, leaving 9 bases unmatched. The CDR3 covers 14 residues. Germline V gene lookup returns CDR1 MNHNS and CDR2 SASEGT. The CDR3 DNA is TGTGCCAGTCGATCCGGGACAGGGAACTACGAGCAGTACTTC. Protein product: CASRSGTGNYEQYF.

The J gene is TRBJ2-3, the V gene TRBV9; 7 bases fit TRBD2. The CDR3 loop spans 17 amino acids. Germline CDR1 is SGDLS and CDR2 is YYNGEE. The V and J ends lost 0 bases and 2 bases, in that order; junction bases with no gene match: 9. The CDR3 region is CASSVGASGAITDTQYF. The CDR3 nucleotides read TGTGCCAGCAGCGTAGGTGCTAGCGGAGCTATCACAGATACGCAGTATTTT.

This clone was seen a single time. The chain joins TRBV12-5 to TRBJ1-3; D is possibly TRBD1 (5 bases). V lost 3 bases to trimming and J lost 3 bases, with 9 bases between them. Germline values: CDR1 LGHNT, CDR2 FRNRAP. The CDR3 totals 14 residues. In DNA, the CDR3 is TGTGCTAGTGGTTTAGGAGGGGTTGGAAACACCATATATTTT. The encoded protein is CASGLGGVGNTIYF.

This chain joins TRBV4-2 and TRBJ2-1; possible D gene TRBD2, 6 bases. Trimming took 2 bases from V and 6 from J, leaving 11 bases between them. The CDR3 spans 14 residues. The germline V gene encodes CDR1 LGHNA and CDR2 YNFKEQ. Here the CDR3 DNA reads TGTGCCAGCAGCCAACCGGGGGACTCCAATGAGCAGTTCTTC. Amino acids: CASSQPGDSNEQFF.

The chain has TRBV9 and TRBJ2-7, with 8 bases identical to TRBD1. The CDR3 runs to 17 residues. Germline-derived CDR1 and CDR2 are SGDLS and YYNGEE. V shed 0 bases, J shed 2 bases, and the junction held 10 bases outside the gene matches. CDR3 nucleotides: TGTGCCAGCAGCGTAGTTTTCACCGGACAGGGACCCTACGAGCAGTACTTC. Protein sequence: CASSVVFTGQGPYEQYF.

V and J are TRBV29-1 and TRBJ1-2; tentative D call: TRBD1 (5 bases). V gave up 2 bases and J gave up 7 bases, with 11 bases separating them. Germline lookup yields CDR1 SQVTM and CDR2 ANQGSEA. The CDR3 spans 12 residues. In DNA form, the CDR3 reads TGCAGCGTTGAATGGGGGGGTTCTGGCTACACCTTC. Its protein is CSVEWGGSGYTF.